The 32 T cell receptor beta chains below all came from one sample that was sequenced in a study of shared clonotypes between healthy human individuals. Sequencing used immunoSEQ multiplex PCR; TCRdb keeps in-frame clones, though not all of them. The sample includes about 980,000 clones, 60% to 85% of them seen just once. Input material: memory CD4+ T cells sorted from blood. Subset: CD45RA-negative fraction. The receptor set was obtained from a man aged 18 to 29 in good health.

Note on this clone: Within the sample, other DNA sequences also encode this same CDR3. The CDR3 nucleotides read TGTGCCAGCTCACCCGGCCGGTCGCAAGAGACCCAGTACTTC. Its protein product is CASSPGRSQETQYF. This chain uses TRBV18 with TRBJ2-5; D uncertain. The CDR3 runs 14 residues. Germline V gene sequence: CDR1 KGHSH, CDR2 LQKENI. The V end lost 3 bases, the J end lost 2 bases, and 10 bases lay between the germline ends.

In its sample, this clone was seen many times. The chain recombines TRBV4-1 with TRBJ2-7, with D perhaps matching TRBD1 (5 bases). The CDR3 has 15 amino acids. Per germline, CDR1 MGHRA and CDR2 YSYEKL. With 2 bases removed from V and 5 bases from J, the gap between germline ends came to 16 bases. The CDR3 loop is CASSQYRNDVDEQYF. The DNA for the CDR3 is TGCGCCAGCAGCCAATACAGGAACGACGTCGACGAGCAGTACTTC.

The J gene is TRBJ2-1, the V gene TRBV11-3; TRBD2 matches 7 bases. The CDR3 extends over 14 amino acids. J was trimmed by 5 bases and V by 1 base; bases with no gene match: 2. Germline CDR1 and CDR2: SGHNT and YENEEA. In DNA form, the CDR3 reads TGTGCCAGCAGCTTAGGCGGGGGTGACAATGAGCAGTTCTTC. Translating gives CASSLGGGDNEQFF.

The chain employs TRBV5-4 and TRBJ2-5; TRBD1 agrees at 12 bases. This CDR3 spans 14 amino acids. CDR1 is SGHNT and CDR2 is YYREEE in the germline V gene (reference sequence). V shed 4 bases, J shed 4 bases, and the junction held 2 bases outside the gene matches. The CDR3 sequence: CASSRDRGRETQYF. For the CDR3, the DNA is TGTGCCAGCAGCCGGGACAGGGGGCGAGAGACCCAGTACTTC.

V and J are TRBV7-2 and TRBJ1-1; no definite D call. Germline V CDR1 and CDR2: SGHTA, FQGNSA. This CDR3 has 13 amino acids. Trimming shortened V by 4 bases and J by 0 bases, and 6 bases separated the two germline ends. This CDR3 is CASSSTVNTEAFF. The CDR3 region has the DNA TGTGCCAGCAGCTCCACGGTGAACACTGAAGCTTTCTTT.

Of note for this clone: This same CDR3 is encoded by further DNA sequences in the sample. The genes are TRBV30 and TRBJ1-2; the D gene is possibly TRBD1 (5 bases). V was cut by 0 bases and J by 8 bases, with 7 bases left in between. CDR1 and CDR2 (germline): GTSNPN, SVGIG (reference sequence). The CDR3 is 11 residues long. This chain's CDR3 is CAWSVGVGYTF. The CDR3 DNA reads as TGTGCCTGGAGTGTAGGGGTGGGCTACACCTTC.

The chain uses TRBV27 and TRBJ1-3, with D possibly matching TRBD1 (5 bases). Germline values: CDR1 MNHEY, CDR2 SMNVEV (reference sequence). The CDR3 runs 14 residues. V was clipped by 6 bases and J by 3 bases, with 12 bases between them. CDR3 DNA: TGTGCCAGCAGCAGGACACACGATGGAAACACCATATATTTT. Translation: CASSRTHDGNTIYF.

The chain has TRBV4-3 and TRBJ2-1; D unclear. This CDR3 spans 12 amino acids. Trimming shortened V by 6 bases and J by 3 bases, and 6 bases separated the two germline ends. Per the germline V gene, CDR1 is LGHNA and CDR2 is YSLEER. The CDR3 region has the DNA TGCGCCAGCAGAGGTGGCTACAATGAGCAGTTCTTC. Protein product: CASRGGYNEQFF.

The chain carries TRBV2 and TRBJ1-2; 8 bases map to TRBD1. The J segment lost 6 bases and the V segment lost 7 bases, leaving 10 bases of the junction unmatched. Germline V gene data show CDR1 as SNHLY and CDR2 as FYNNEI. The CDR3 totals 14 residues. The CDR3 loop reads CASTRRVQGDGYTF. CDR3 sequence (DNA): TGTGCCAGCACCAGAAGGGTACAGGGGGATGGCTACACCTTC. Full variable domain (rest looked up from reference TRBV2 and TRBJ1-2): EPEVTQTPSHQVTQMGQEVILRCVPISNHLYFYWYRQILGQKVEFLVSFYNNEISEKSEIFDDQFSVERPDGSNFTLKIRSTKLEDSAMYFCASTRRVQGDGYTFGSGTRLTVV.

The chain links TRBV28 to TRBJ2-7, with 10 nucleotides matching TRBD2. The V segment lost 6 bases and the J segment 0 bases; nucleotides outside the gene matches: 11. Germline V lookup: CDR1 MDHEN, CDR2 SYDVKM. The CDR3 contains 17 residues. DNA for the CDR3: TGTGCCAGCAGACTTCTTAGCGGGGGGACCAGCTCCTACGAGCAGTACTTC. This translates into CASRLLSGGTSSYEQYF.

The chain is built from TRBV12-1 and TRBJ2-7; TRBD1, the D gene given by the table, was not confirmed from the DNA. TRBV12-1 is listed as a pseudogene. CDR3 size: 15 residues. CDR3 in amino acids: CASSFEGITSYEQYF. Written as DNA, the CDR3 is TGTGCCAGCAGCTTTGAGGGGATAACCTCCTACGAGCAGTACTTC.

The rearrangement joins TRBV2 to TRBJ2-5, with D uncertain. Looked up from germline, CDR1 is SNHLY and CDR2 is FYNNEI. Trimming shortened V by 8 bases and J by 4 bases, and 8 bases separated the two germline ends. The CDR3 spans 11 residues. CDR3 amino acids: CASGNRETQYF. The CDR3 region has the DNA TGTGCCAGCGGGAACCGAGAGACCCAGTACTTC.

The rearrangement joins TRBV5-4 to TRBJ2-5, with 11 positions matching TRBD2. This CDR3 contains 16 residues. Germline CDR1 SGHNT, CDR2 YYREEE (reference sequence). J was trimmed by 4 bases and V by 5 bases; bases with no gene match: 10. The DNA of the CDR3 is TGTGCCAGCAGTGCTAGCGGGGGGACCGGAGGAGAGACCCAGTACTTC. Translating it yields CASSASGGTGGETQYF.

In DNA form, the CDR3 reads TGTGCCAGCAGCTTAGTTCTAGCGGGAGGGAGGAGAGAGACCCAGTACTTC. It codes for CASSLVLAGGRRETQYF. The chain combines TRBV7-2 with TRBJ2-5; 12 nucleotides match TRBD2. The CDR3 contains 17 residues. V dropped 1 base and J dropped 4; count of bases not matched to a gene: 7. Germline loops: CDR1 SGHTA, CDR2 FQGNSA.

The CDR3 reads CASSPEGRNTDTQYF. Written as DNA, the CDR3 is TGTGCCAGCAGCCCCGAAGGCCGTAACACAGATACGCAGTATTTT. The chain employs TRBV7-9 and TRBJ2-3; no reliable D call. Germline V lookup: CDR1 SEHNR, CDR2 FQNEAQ (reference sequence). V dropped 5 bases and J dropped 2 bases, with 14 bases sitting between them. The CDR3 length is 15 residues.

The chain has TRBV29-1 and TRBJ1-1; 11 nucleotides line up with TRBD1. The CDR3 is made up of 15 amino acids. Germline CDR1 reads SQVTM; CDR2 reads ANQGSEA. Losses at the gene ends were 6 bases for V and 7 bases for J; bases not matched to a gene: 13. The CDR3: CSVAFGTGGIFEAFF. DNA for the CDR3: TGCAGCGTGGCTTTCGGGACAGGGGGGATATTTGAAGCTTTCTTT.

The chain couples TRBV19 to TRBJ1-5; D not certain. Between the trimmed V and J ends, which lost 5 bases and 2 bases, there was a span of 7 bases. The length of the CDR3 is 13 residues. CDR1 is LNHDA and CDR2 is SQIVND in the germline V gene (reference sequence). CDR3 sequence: CASSEQRNQPQHF. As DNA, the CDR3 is TGTGCCAGTAGTGAGCAGCGCAATCAGCCCCAGCATTTT.

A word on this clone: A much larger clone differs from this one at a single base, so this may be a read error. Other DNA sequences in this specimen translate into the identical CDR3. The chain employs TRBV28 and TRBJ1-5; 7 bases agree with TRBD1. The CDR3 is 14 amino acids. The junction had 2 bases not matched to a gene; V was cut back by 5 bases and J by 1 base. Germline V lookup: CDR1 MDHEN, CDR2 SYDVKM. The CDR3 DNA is TGTGCCAGCAGTCAGGGGGGAAGCAATCAGCCCCAGCATTTT. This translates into CASSQGGSNQPQHF.

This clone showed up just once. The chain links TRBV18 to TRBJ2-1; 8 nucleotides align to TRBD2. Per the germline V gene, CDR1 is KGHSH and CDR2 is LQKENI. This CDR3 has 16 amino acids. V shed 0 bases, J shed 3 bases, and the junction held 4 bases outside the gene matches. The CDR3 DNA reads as TGTGCCAGCTCACCACCGGAGCGGGGGAACTACAATGAGCAGTTCTTC. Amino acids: CASSPPERGNYNEQFF.

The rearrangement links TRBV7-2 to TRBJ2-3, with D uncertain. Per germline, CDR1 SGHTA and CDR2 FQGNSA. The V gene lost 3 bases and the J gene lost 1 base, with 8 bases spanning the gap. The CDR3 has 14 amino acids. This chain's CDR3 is CASSFRDGTDTQYF. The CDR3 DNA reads TGTGCCAGCAGCTTTAGAGACGGCACAGATACGCAGTATTTT.

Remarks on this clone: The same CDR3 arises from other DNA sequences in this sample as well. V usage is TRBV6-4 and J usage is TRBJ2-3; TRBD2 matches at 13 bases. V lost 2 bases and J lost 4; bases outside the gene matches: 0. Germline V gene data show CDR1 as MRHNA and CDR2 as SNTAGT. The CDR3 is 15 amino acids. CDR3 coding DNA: TGTGCCAGCAGTGACACTAGCGGGGGGGCAGATACGCAGTATTTT. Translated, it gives CASSDTSGGADTQYF.

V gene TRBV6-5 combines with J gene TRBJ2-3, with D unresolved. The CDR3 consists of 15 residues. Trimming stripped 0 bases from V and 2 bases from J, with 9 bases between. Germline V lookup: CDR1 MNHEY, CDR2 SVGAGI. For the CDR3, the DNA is TGTGCCAGCAGTTACTCAGTCCTAGACACAGATACGCAGTATTTT. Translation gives CASSYSVLDTDTQYF.

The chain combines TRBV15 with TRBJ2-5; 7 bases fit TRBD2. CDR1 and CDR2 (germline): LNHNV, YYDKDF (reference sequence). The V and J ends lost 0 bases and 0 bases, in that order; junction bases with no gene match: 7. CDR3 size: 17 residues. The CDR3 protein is CATSRDLGGSYQETQYF. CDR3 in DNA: TGTGCCACCAGCAGAGATCTGGGGGGGTCGTACCAAGAGACCCAGTACTTC.

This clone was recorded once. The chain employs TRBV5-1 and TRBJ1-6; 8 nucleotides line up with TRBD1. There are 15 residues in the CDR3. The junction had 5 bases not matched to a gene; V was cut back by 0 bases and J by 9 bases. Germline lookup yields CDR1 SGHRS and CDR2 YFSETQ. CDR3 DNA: TGCGCCAGCAGCTTGGATCCAGGGGGCAGTTCACCCCTCCACTTT. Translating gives CASSLDPGGSSPLHF. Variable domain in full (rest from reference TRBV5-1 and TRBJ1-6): KAGVTQTPRYLIKTRGQQVTLSCSPISGHRSVSWYQQTPGQGLQFLFEYFSETQRNKGNFPGRFSGRQFSNSRSEMNVSTLELGDSALYLCASSLDPGGSSPLHFGNGTRLTVT.

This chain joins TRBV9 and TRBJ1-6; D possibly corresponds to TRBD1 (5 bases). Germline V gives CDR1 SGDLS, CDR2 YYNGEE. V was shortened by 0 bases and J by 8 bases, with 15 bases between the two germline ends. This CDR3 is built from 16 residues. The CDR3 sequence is CASSVDFGRADSPLHF. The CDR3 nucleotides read TGTGCCAGCAGCGTAGATTTCGGCAGGGCGGATTCACCCCTCCACTTT.

CDR3 sequence: CASSLQLTTEAFF. CDR3 DNA: TGTGCCAGCAGCCTCCAGTTAACCACTGAAGCTTTCTTT. The rearrangement uses TRBV14 and TRBJ1-1; D gene ambiguous. V was shortened by 4 bases and J by 4 bases, with 10 bases between the two germline ends. The CDR3 totals 13 residues. In germline, CDR1 is SGHDN, CDR2 FVKESK.

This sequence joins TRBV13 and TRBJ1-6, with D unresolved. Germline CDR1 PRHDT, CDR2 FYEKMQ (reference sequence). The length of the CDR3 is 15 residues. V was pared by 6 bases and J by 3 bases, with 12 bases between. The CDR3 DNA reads TGTGCCAGCAGTCAAAGCCATTTCTATAATTCACCCCTCCACTTT. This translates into CASSQSHFYNSPLHF.

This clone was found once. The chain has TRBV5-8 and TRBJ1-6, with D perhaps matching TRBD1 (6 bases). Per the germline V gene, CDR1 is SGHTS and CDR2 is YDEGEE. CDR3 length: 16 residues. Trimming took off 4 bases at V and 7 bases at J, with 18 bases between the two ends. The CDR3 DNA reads TGTGCCAGCAGCCCTCGGGGGCGAGGGGGGAATTCACCCCTCCACTTT. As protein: CASSPRGRGGNSPLHF.

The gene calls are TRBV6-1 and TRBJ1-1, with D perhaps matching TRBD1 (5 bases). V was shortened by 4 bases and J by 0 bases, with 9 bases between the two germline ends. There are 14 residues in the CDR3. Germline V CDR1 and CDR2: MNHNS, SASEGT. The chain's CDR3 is CASSVQDMNTEAFF. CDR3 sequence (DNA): TGTGCCAGCAGTGTTCAGGACATGAACACTGAAGCTTTCTTT.

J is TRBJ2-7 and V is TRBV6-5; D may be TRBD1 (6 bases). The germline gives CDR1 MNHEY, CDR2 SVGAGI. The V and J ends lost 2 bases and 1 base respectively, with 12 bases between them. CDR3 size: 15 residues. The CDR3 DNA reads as TGTGCCAGCAGTTACGCTCTACAGGGATCCTACGAGCAGTACTTC. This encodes CASSYALQGSYEQYF.

The CDR3 loop reads CASSPGAGSGGYTF. The CDR3, as DNA: TGTGCCAGCTCACCAGGCGCGGGCTCGGGAGGCTACACCTTC. This chain links TRBV18 with TRBJ1-2, with D uncertain. This CDR3 region has 14 residues. The ends were cut back, 2 bases at V and 8 bases at J, with 15 bases in the middle. Germline V lookup: CDR1 KGHSH, CDR2 LQKENI.

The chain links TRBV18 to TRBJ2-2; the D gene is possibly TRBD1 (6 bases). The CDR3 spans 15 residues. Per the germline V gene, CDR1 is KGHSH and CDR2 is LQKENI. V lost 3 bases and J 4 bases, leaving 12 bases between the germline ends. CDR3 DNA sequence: TGTGCCAGCTCACCCCAGACAGGACTCACCGGGGAGCTGTTTTTT. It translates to CASSPQTGLTGELFF.